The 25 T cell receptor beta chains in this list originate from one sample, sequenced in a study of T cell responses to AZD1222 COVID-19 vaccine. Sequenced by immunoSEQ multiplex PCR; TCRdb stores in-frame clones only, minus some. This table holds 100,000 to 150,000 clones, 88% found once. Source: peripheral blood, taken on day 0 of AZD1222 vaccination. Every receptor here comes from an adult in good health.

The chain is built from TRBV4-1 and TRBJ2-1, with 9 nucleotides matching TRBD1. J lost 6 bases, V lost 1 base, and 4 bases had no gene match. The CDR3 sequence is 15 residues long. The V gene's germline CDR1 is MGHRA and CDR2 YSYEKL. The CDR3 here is CASSQAVTGGNEQFF. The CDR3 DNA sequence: TGCGCCAGCAGCCAAGCGGTGACAGGGGGCAATGAGCAGTTCTTC.

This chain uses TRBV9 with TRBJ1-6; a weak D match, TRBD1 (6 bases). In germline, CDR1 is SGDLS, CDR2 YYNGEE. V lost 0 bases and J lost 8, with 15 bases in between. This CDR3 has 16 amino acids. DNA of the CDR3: TGTGCCAGCAGCGTAGCTGCGCAGGGGTCGTATTCACCCCTCCACTTT. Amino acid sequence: CASSVAAQGSYSPLHF.

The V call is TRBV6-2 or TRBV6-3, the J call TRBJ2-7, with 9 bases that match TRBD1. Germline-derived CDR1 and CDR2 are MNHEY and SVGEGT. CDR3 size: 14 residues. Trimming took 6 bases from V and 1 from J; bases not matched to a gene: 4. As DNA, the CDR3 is TGTGCCAGCAGCTGGGACAGGGCATCCTACGAGCAGTACTTC. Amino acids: CASSWDRASYEQYF.

The chain's CDR3 is CASSLRTGGTSNQPQHF. CDR3 DNA sequence: TGTGCCAGCAGCCTTCGGACAGGGGGCACGAGCAATCAGCCCCAGCATTTT. The rearrangement joins TRBV3-1 (or the pseudogene TRBV3-2) to TRBJ1-5; 11 bases are shared with TRBD1. This CDR3 has 17 amino acids. The V gene end was trimmed by 4 bases and the J gene end by 1 base; junction bases not matched to a gene: 6. CDR1 LGHDT and CDR2 YNNKEL come from the germline V gene (reference sequence).

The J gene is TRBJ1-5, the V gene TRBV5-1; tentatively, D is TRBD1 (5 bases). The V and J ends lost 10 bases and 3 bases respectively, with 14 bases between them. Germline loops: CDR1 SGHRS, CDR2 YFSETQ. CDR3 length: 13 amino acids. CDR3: CASREGDNQPQHF. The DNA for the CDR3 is TGCGCCTCTCGGGAAGGGGACAATCAGCCCCAGCATTTT.

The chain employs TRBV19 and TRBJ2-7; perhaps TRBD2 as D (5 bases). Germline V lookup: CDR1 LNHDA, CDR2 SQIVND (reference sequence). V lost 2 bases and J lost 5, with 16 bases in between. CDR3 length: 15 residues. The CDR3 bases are TGTGCCAGTAGTATAAAGAGGGAAGAAAGCCACGAGCAGTACTTC. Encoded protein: CASSIKREESHEQYF. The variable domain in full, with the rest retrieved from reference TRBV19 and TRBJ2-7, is DGGITQSPKYLFRKEGQNVTLSCEQNLNHDAMYWYRQDPGQGLRLIYYSQIVNDFQKGDIAEGYSVSREKKESFPLTVTSAQKNPTAFYLCASSIKREESHEQYFGPGTRLTVT.

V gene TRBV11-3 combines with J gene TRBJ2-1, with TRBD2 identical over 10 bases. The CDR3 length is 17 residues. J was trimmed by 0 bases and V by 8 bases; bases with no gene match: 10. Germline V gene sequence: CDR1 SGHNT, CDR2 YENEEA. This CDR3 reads CASGVAGGGSSYNEQFF. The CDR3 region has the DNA TGTGCCAGCGGAGTAGCGGGGGGCGGGAGCTCCTACAATGAGCAGTTCTTC. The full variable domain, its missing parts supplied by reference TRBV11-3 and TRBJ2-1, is EAGVVQSPRYKIIEKKQPVAFWCNPISGHNTLYWYLQNLGQGPELLIRYENEEAVDDSQLPKDRFSAERLKGVDSTLKIQPAELGDSAVYLCASGVAGGGSSYNEQFFGPGTRLTVL.

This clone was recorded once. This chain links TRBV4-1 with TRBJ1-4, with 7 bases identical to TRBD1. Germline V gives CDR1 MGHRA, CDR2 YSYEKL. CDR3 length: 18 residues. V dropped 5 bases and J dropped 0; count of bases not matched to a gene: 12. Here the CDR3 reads CASSSRTGPFATNEKLFF. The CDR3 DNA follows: TGCGCCAGCAGCTCCCGGACAGGCCCGTTTGCAACTAATGAAAAACTGTTTTTT.

The CDR3 DNA reads TGTGCCAGTAGTATAGGGGAGGGTCGCCAGCCCCAGCATTTT. Protein: CASSIGEGRQPQHF. The chain uses TRBV19 and TRBJ1-5, with D unresolved. The V end lost 1 base, the J end lost 7 bases, and 11 bases lay between the germline ends. From germline, CDR1 is LNHDA and CDR2 SQIVND (reference sequence). The CDR3 is made up of 14 amino acids.

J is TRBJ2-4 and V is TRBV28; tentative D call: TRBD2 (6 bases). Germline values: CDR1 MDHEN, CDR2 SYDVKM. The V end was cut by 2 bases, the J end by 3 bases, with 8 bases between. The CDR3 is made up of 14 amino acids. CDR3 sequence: CASSLMGGKNIQYF. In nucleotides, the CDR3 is TGTGCCAGCAGTTTAATGGGGGGCAAAAACATTCAGTACTTC.

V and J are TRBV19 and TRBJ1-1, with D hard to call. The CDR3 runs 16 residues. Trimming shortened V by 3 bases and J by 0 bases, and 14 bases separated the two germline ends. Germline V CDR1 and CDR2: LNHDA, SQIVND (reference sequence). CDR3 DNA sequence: TGTGCCAGTAGTATGGGTTCGGCTTGGATGAACACTGAAGCTTTCTTT. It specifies CASSMGSAWMNTEAFF.

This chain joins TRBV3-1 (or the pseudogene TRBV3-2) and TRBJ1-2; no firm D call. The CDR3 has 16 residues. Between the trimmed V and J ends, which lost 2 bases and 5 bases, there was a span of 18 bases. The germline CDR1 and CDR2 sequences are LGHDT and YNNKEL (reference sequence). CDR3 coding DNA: TGTGCCAGCAGCCAAAATCGCCCCGATAGAGGTTATGGCTACACCTTC. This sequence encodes CASSQNRPDRGYGYTF.

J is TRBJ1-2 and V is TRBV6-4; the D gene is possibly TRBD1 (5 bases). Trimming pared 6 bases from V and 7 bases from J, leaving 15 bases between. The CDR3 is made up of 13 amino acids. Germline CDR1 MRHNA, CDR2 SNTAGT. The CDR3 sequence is CASRGGRDGGYTF. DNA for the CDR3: TGTGCCAGCAGGGGAGGCAGGGATGGTGGCTACACCTTC.

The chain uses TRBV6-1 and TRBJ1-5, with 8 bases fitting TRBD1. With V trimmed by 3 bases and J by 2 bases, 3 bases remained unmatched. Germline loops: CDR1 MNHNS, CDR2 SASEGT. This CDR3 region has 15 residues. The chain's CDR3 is CASSDLGQGNQPQHF. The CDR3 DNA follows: TGTGCCAGCAGTGATTTGGGACAGGGCAATCAGCCCCAGCATTTT.

The CDR3 is CASKDGQGVMQPQHF. The CDR3, as DNA: TGTGCCAGCAAGGATGGACAGGGGGTAATGCAGCCCCAGCATTTT. The genes are TRBV7-2 and TRBJ1-5; 10 positions agree with TRBD1. The ends lost 7 bases at V and 7 bases at J; junction bases unmatched: 10. The CDR3 spans 15 residues. Germline assignment: CDR1 SGHTA and CDR2 FQGNSA.

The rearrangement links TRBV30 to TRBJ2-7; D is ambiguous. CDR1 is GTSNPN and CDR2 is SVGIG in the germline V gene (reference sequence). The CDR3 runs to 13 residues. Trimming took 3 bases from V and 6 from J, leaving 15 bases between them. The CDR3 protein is CAWRWVGHAEQYF. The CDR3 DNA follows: TGTGCCTGGAGGTGGGTAGGTCATGCCGAGCAGTACTTC.

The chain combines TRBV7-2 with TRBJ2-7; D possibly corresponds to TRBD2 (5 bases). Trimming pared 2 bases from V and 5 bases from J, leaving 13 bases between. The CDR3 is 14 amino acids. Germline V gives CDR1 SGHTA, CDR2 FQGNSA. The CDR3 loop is CASSLTRMGNEQYF. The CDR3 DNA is TGTGCCAGCAGCTTAACTAGAATGGGAAACGAGCAGTACTTC.

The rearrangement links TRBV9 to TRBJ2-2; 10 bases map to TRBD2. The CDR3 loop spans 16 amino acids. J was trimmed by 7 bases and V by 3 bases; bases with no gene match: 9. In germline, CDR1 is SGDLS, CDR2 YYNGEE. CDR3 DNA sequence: TGTGCCAGCAGCGCTTATAGCGGGGGGCTACTCGGGGAGCTGTTTTTT. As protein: CASSAYSGGLLGELFF.

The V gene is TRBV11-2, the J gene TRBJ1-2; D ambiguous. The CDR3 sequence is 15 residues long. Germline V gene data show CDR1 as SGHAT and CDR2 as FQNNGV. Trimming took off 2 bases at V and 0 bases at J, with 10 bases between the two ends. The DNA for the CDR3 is TGTGCCAGCAGCTTATCTGCTGCAACTAACTATGGCTACACCTTC. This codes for CASSLSAATNYGYTF.

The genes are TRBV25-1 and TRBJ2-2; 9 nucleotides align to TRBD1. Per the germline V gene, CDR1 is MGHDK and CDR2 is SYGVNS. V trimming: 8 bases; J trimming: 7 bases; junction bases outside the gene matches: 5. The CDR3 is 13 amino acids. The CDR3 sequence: CASRDRAIGELFF. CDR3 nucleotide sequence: TGTGCCAGCCGGGACAGGGCGATCGGGGAGCTGTTTTTT.

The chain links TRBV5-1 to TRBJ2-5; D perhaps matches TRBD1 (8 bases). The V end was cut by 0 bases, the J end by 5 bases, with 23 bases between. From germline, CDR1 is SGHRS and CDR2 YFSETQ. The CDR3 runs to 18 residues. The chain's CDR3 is CASSLGQGSSGMAETQYF. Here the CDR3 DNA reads TGCGCCAGCAGCTTGGGACAGGGGTCGAGCGGGATGGCGGAGACCCAGTACTTC.

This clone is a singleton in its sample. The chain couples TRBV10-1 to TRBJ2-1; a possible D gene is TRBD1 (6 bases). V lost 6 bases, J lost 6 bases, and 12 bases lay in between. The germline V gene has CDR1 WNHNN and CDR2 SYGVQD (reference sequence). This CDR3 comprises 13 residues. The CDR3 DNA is TGCGCCAGCAGCAGGGGTCCATCCAATGAGCAGTTCTTC. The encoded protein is CASSRGPSNEQFF.

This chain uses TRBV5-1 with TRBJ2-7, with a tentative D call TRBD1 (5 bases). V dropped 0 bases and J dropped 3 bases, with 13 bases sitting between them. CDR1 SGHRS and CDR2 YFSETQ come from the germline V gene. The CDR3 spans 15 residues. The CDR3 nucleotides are TGCGCCAGCAGCTTGGGTGGATCAGGGAACTACGAGCAGTACTTC. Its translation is CASSLGGSGNYEQYF.

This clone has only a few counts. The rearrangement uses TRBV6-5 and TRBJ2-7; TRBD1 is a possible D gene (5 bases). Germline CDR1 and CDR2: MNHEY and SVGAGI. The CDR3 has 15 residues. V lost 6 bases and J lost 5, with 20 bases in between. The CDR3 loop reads CASRLNLGQLDEQYF. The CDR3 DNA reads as TGTGCCAGCAGGCTAAATCTTGGACAACTCGACGAGCAGTACTTC.

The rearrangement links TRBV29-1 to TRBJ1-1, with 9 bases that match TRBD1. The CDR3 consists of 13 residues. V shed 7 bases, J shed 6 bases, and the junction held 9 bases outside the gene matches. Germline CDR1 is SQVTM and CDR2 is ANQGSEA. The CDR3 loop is CSAGQGIRAEAFF. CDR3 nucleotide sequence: TGCAGCGCTGGACAGGGGATCAGGGCTGAAGCTTTCTTT.